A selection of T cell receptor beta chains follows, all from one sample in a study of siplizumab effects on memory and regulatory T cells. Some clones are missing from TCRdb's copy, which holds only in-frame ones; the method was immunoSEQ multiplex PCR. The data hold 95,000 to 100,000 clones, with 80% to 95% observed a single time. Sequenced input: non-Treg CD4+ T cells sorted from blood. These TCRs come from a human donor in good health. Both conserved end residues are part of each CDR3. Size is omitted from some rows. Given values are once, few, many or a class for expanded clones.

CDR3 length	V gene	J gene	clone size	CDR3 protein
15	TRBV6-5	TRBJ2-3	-	CASSYSQASTDTQYF
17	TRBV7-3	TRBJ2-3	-	CASSLTPGARGADTQYF
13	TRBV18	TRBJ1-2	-	CASSPDKNYGYTF
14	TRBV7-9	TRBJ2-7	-	CASSLNVLSGEQYF
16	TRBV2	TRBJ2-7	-	CASSPGLAGLSYEQYF
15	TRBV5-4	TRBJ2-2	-	CASTPGTAGAGELFF
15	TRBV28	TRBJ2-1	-	CASSPGTRSYNEQFF
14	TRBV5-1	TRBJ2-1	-	CASSNSGNYNEQFF
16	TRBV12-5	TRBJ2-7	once	CASGPPPGVLLYEQYF
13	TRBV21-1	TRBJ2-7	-	CASTLKYRSEQYF
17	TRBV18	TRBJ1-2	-	CASSPFSGGNDGYGYTF
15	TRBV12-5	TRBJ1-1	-	CASGLVGGPGTEAFF
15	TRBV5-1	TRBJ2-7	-	CASSLVDGPAGEQYF
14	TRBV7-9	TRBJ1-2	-	CASSPGEQSYGYTF
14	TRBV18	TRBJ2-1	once	CASSPISGGHEQFF
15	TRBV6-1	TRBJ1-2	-	CASSHGGRGWYGYTF
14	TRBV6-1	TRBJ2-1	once	CASSAAQGSNEQFF
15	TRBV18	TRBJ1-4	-	CASSPLGATNEKLFF
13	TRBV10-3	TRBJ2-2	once	CAIKEGNTGELFF
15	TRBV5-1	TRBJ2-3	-	CASTQSPIYTDTQYF
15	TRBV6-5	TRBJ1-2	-	CASSYSIGQTYGYTF
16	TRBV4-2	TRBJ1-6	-	CASSLQGQAYNSPLHF
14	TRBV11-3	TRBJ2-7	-	CASSFKSVYYEQYF
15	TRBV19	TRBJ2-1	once	CASSKLRTGDNEQFF
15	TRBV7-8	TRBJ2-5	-	CASSVFDREQETQYF
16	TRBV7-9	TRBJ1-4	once	CASRPMLGQFNEKLFF